The 20 T cell receptor beta chains presented below share a single source sample, sequenced in a study of blood T cell repertoires in COVID-19 (dated by TCRdb to 2018 to 2020). Library construction relied on the immunoSEQ multiplex PCR assay. TCRdb holds this immuneACCESS table with in-frame rearrangements only. Some clones are missing; in checked studies, unresolved V genes explain under half, and the rest has no known cause. For this sample the table gives 130,000 to 150,000 clones, of which around 83% were detected only once. The top ten clonotypes cover about 2.6% of the sample. Source material: peripheral blood. Receptors were obtained from a human donor with acute or convalescent COVID-19. The donor label of this sample is uncertain.

The rearrangement uses TRBV7-2 and TRBJ1-2; 9 bases align to TRBD1. The germline CDR1 and CDR2 sequences are SGHTA and FQGNSA. V lost 2 bases and J lost 6; bases outside the gene matches: 7. This CDR3 is built from 15 residues. The CDR3 DNA sequence: TGTGCCAGCAGCTTATATGGGACAGGGATGGATGGCTACACCTTC. This codes for CASSLYGTGMDGYTF.

With respect to this clone: Other nucleotide sequences from this sample produce the same CDR3. The rearrangement uses TRBV5-1 and TRBJ2-5; TRBD1 might be the D (5 bases). V lost 0 bases, J lost 1 base, and 10 bases lay in between. The CDR3 totals 15 residues. Germline values: CDR1 SGHRS, CDR2 YFSETQ. The CDR3 DNA follows: TGCGCCAGCAGCTTGGCCTTGGACATCCAAGAGACCCAGTACTTC. Protein product: CASSLALDIQETQYF.

V and J are TRBV5-1 and TRBJ1-1; D is possibly TRBD1 (5 bases). The ends were cut back, 5 bases at V and 4 bases at J, with 15 bases in the middle. Germline V gene sequence: CDR1 SGHRS, CDR2 YFSETQ. The CDR3 sequence is 14 residues long. This CDR3 reads CASREGRLTTEAFF. The CDR3 DNA follows: TGCGCCAGCAGAGAGGGGAGGTTGACCACTGAAGCTTTCTTT.

This chain connects TRBV7-8 to TRBJ2-5; 8 nucleotides match TRBD2. CDR3 length: 17 amino acids. In germline, CDR1 is SGHVS, CDR2 FQNEAQ. With V trimmed by 6 bases and J by 4 bases, 16 bases remained unmatched. CDR3 protein: CASSRGGAGGLGETQYF. CDR3 nucleotides: TGTGCCAGCAGTCGGGGTGGGGCGGGAGGTTTAGGAGAGACCCAGTACTTC.

This clone has only a few counts. The V and J genes are TRBV19 and TRBJ2-3; 7 nucleotides match TRBD1. Germline lookup yields CDR1 LNHDA and CDR2 SQIVND (reference sequence). The CDR3 is 19 residues long. The ends lost 5 bases at V and 3 bases at J; junction bases unmatched: 20. The CDR3 sequence: CASSGRWGTGVKGTDTQYF. CDR3 coding DNA: TGTGCCAGTAGTGGGAGATGGGGCACAGGGGTCAAGGGAACAGATACGCAGTATTTT. Variable domain in full (rest from reference TRBV19 and TRBJ2-3): DGGITQSPKYLFRKEGQNVTLSCEQNLNHDAMYWYRQDPGQGLRLIYYSQIVNDFQKGDIAEGYSVSREKKESFPLTVTSAQKNPTAFYLCASSGRWGTGVKGTDTQYFGPGTRLTVL.

The rearrangement uses TRBV4-2 and TRBJ2-7, with 8 bases lining up with TRBD2. Germline V gene sequence: CDR1 LGHNA, CDR2 YNFKEQ. Trimming took 4 bases from V and 9 from J; bases not matched to a gene: 8. This CDR3 contains 13 residues. The CDR3 region has the DNA TGTGCCAGCAGCCGCCCGGGGGGGGTCTTGCAGTACGTC. Protein: CASSRPGGVLQYV.

This chain links TRBV5-1 with TRBJ2-3; the match to TRBD2 covers 7 bases. Germline lookup yields CDR1 SGHRS and CDR2 YFSETQ. The CDR3 has 15 amino acids. The J segment lost 3 bases and the V segment lost 1 base, leaving 5 bases of the junction unmatched. CDR3 in amino acids: CASSLNAGATDTQYF. The CDR3 DNA reads TGCGCCAGCAGCTTGAATGCGGGAGCGACAGATACGCAGTATTTT.

The chain uses TRBV6-5 and TRBJ1-4; 8 nucleotides align to TRBD1. The CDR3 has 15 amino acids. Germline lookup yields CDR1 MNHEY and CDR2 SVGAGI. The V gene end was trimmed by 5 bases and the J gene end by 3 bases; junction bases not matched to a gene: 5. CDR3: CASSLMGQANEKLFF. DNA of the CDR3: TGTGCCAGCAGTCTAATGGGACAGGCTAATGAAAAACTGTTTTTT.

The chain couples TRBV7-9 to TRBJ1-5; 7 bases are a match to TRBD1. CDR1 and CDR2 from the germline V gene are SEHNR and FQNEAQ (reference sequence). CDR3 length: 15 amino acids. V gave up 5 bases and J gave up 4 bases; unmatched junction bases: 8. The CDR3 DNA sequence: TGTGCCAGCAGCCAGTCGGGACAGTTGAATCAGCCCCAGCATTTT. Its protein product is CASSQSGQLNQPQHF.

The rearrangement links TRBV18 to TRBJ2-5; 9 positions match TRBD1. The CDR3 loop spans 14 amino acids. J was trimmed by 5 bases and V by 1 base; bases with no gene match: 2. Germline loops: CDR1 KGHSH, CDR2 LQKENI. The CDR3 spells CASSPLDRGETQYF. The CDR3, as DNA: TGTGCCAGCTCACCACTTGACAGGGGGGAGACCCAGTACTTC.

This clone was counted once. The genes are TRBV7-2 and TRBJ2-1; D is uncertain. Germline V gene data show CDR1 as SGHTA and CDR2 as FQGNSA. The V end was cut by 5 bases, the J end by 9 bases, with 11 bases between. This CDR3 has 12 residues. The CDR3 nucleotides are TGTGCCAGCAGCCGGGTACTGGGTGAGCAGTTCTTC. Encoded protein: CASSRVLGEQFF.

This clone occurred a few times. The chain is built from TRBV19 and TRBJ1-2; 11 nucleotides agree with TRBD1. This CDR3 spans 15 amino acids. Germline assignment: CDR1 LNHDA and CDR2 SQIVND (reference sequence). V lost 5 bases and J lost 2; bases outside the gene matches: 4. The CDR3 DNA reads as TGTGCCAGTAGTCCAGGGACAGGGGGGAACTATGGCTACACCTTC. Its protein is CASSPGTGGNYGYTF. Full variable domain (rest looked up from reference TRBV19 and TRBJ1-2): DGGITQSPKYLFRKEGQNVTLSCEQNLNHDAMYWYRQDPGQGLRLIYYSQIVNDFQKGDIAEGYSVSREKKESFPLTVTSAQKNPTAFYLCASSPGTGGNYGYTFGSGTRLTVV.

The chain carries TRBV11-3 and TRBJ1-1; D call uncertain. The CDR3 covers 13 residues. The germline V gene has CDR1 SGHNT and CDR2 YENEEA. Trimming removed 3 bases at V and 5 bases at J, with 10 bases between. The CDR3 sequence: CASSLVRETEAFF. Here the CDR3 DNA reads TGTGCCAGCAGCTTGGTCCGGGAGACTGAAGCTTTCTTT.

The V call is TRBV13, the J call TRBJ2-5, with D perhaps matching TRBD2 (6 bases). The CDR3 contains 14 residues. V was clipped by 4 bases and J by 5 bases, with 14 bases between them. Germline CDR1 is PRHDT and CDR2 is FYEKMQ (reference sequence). The CDR3 region is CASSSGTGGETQYF. CDR3 DNA sequence: TGTGCCAGCAGCTCCGGGACTGGGGGGGAGACCCAGTACTTC.

A word on this clone: Different DNA sequences within this sample yield the same CDR3. V is TRBV15 and J is TRBJ2-2; D possibly corresponds to TRBD2 (5 bases). This CDR3 has 16 residues. CDR1 is LNHNV and CDR2 is YYDKDF in the germline V gene (reference sequence). The V gene lost 0 bases and the J gene lost 5 bases, with 13 bases spanning the gap. In DNA, the CDR3 is TGTGCCACCAGCAGAGAGCGGGTTCTGGGAACCGGGGAGCTGTTTTTT. Translating it yields CATSRERVLGTGELFF.

The rearrangement joins TRBV28 to TRBJ2-7; 9 nucleotides agree with TRBD1. V dropped 5 bases and J dropped 1; count of bases not matched to a gene: 9. The CDR3 covers 16 residues. Germline V gene data show CDR1 as MDHEN and CDR2 as SYDVKM. The CDR3 DNA is TGTGCCAGCAGTGGGCCCCCCGGGACAGGGTCCTACGAGCAGTACTTC. Its translation: CASSGPPGTGSYEQYF. The variable domain in full, with the rest retrieved from reference TRBV28 and TRBJ2-7, is DVKVTQSSRYLVKRTGEKVFLECVQDMDHENMFWYRQDPGLGLRLIYFSYDVKMKEKGDIPEGYSVSREKKERFSLILESASTNQTSMYLCASSGPPGTGSYEQYFGPGTRLTVT.

J is TRBJ1-2 and V is TRBV3-1 (or the pseudogene TRBV3-2); TRBD1 matches at 8 bases. Germline loops: CDR1 LGHDT, CDR2 YNNKEL (reference sequence). J was trimmed by 4 bases and V by 2 bases; bases with no gene match: 9. There are 16 residues in the CDR3. The CDR3 protein is CASSQFQTGASYGYTF. DNA of the CDR3: TGTGCCAGCAGCCAATTTCAGACAGGGGCCTCCTATGGCTACACCTTC.

V and J are TRBV25-1 and TRBJ1-2, with TRBD1 as a possible D gene (5 bases). This CDR3 comprises 12 residues. Germline loops: CDR1 MGHDK, CDR2 SYGVNS. V lost 0 bases and J 8 bases, leaving 7 bases between the germline ends. The DNA for the CDR3 is TGTGCCAGCAGTGAATACGGGGGAGGCTACACCTTC. Its protein is CASSEYGGGYTF.

The V call is TRBV5-4, the J call TRBJ1-2; maybe TRBD1 (6 bases). This CDR3 spans 13 amino acids. In germline, CDR1 is SGHNT, CDR2 YYREEE (reference sequence). V dropped 2 bases and J dropped 3 bases, with 8 bases sitting between them. The CDR3 loop reads CASSFNRDYGYTF. The CDR3 DNA reads TGTGCCAGCAGCTTTAACAGGGACTATGGCTACACCTTC.

V usage is TRBV5-4 and J usage is TRBJ2-3; 7 bases fit TRBD2. CDR3 length: 16 amino acids. V gave up 2 bases and J gave up 1 base; unmatched junction bases: 7. CDR1 and CDR2 (germline): SGHNT, YYREEE (reference sequence). DNA of the CDR3: TGTGCCAGCAGCTTCGACTTAGCGGGTCGCACAGATACGCAGTATTTT. Protein sequence: CASSFDLAGRTDTQYF.